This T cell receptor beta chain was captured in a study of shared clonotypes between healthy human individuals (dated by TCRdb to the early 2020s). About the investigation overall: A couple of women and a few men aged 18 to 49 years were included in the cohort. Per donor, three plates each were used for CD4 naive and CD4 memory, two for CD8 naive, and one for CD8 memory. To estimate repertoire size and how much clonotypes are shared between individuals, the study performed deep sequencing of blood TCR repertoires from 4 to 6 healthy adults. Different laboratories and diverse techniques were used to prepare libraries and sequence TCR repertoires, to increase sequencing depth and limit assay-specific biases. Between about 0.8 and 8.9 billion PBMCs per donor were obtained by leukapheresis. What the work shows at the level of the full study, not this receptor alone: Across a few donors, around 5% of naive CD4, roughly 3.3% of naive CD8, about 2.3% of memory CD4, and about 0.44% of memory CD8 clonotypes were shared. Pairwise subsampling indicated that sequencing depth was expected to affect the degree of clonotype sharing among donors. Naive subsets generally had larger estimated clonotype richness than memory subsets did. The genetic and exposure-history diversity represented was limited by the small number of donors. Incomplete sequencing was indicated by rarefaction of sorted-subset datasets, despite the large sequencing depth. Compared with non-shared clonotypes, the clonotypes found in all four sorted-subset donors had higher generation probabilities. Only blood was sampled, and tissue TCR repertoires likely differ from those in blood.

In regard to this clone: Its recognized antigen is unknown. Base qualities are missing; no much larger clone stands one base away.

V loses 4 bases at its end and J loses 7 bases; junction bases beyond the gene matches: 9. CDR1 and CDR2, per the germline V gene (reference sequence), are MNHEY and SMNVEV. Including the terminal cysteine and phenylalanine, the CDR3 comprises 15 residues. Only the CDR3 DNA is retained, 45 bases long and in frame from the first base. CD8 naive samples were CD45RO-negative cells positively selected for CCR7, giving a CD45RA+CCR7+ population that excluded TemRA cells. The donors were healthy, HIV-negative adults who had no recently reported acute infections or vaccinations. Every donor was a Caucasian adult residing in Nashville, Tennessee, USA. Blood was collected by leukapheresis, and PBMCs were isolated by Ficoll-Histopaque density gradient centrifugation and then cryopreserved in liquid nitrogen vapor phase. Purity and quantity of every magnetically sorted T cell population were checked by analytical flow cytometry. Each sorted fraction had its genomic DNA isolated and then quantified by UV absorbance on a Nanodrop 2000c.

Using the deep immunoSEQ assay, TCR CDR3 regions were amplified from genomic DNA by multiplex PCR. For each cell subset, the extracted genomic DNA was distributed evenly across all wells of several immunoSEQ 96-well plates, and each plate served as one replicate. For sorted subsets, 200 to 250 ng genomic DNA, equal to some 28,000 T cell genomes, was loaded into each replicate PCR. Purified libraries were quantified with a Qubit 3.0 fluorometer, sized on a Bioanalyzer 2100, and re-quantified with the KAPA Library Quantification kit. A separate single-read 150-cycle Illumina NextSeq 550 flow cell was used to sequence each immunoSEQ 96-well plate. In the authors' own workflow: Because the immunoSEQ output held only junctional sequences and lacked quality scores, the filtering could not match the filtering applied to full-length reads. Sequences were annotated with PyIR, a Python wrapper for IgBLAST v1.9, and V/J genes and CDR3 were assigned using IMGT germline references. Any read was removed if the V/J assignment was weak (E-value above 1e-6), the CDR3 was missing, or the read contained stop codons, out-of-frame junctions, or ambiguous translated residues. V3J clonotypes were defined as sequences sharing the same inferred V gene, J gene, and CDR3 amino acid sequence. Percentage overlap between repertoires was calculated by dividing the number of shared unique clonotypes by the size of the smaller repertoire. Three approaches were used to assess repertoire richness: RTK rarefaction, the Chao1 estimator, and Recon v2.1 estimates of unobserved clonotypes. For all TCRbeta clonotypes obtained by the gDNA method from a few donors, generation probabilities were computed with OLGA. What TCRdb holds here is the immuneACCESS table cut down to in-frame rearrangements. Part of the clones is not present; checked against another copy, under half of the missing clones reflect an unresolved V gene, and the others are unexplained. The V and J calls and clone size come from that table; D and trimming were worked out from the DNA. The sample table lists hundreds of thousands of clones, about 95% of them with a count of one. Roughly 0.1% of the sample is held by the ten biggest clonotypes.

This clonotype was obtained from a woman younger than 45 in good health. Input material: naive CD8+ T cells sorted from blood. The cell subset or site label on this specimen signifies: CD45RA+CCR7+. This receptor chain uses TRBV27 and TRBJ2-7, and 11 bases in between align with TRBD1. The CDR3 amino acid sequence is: CASSSPGQGVWEQYF. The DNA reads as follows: TGTGCCAGCAGTTCACCGGGACAGGGGGTATGGGAGCAGTACTTC.